This T cell receptor beta chain was identified in a study of CD8 T cells in ankylosing spondylitis. As regards this clonotype: The antigen is unknown.

Findings and caveats of the study: Prior work had noted some motif variants in reactive arthritis blood and synovial fluid. Researchers reportedly found disease-linked clones significantly enriched in matched ankylosing spondylitis synovial fluid.

Germline-derived CDR1 and CDR2 are MGHRA and YSYEKL. Trimming cost V 8 bases and J 4 bases, with 20 bases left between them. The CDR3 loop spans 15 amino acids. Scientists made TCR beta libraries using quantitative 5'-RACE with molecular barcodes. TCRdb reprocessed the 5' RACE reads via MiXCR and lists one record per CDR3 protein. Altogether 150,000 or so distinct CDR3 sequences are present, around 16% being singletons, with the ten largest covering approximately 7.6%. The sequencing input was blood, either unsorted or a sorted T cell fraction (not recorded which). The clonotype comes from a male donor with ankylosing spondylitis or in good health (not recorded which). The V gene is TRBV4-1, the J gene TRBJ2-5, with D possibly being TRBD2 (6 bases). The CDR3 reads CASSVAGRMIETQYF. Here the CDR3 DNA reads TGCGCCAGCTCTGTGGCAGGGAGGATGATAGAGACCCAGTACTTC.